The sequence of this TCR beta chain was determined in a study of neurological immune-mediated disorders. A note on this clonotype: What it binds is not known.

It was by 5'RACE with 10-nucleotide random UMIs that the cDNA was made. Using its own MiXCR run on the 5' RACE reads, TCRdb lists one record per CDR3 protein. The sample includes about 44,000 distinct CDR3 sequences, around a fifth of them seen just once. The time point: technical triplicate 3. Study-wide findings and caveats: Private repertoires in all groups were suggested by the absence of shared CDR3 amino acid sequences among expanded clones across subjects.

The sequence was collected from a man in his fifties or sixties with HTLV-1-associated myelopathy (HAM/TSP). What was sequenced was PBMCs.

The CDR3 DNA follows: TGCGCCAGCAGCTTGGGAGGTCCTACGAACACTGAAGCTTTCTTT. Translating it yields CASSLGGPTNTEAFF. This chain connects TRBV5-1 to TRBJ1-1; D remains unclear. Trimming left V 0 bases short and J 1 base short, with 10 bases between. Germline loops: CDR1 SGHRS, CDR2 YFSETQ. The CDR3 sequence is 15 residues long.